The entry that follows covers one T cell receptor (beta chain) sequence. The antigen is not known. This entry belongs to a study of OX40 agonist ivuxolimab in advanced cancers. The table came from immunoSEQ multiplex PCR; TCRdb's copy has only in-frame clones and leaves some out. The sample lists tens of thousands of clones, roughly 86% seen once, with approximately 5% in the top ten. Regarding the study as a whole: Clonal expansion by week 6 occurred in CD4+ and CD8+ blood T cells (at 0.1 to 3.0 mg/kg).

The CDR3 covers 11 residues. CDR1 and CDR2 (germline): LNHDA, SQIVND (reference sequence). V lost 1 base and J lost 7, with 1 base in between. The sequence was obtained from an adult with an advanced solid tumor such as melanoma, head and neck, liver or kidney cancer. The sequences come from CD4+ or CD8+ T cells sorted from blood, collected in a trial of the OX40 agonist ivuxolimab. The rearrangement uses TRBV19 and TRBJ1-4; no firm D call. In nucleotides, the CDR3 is TGTGCCAGTAGTATAGCTGAAAAACTGTTTTTT. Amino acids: CASSIAEKLFF.